This passage covers 23 T cell receptor beta chains from one sample sequenced in a study of cytomegalovirus exposure and HLA in healthy donors. The primer mix had 60 Vbeta and 13 Jbeta primers. Clones were sequenced by immunoSEQ multiplex PCR, and TCRdb holds only the in-frame ones, with some missing. The table lists about 120,000 clones, roughly 10% of them singletons. Sequencing was performed on PBMCs. The receptor source for this set is a woman younger than 30 in good health and CMV-seropositive.

This clone turned up a few times. The chain employs TRBV6-5 and TRBJ2-2, with 7 bases matching TRBD1. Germline CDR1 reads MNHEY; CDR2 reads SVGAGI. The J segment lost 4 bases and the V segment lost 6 bases, leaving 8 bases of the junction unmatched. The CDR3 covers 15 residues. The CDR3 DNA reads as TGTGCCAGCAGATCCGGGACAGCTTCCACCGGGGAGCTGTTTTTT. Protein product: CASRSGTASTGELFF.

The J gene is TRBJ1-3, the V gene TRBV30; D unclear. Germline-derived CDR1 and CDR2 are GTSNPN and SVGIG (reference sequence). V was pared by 3 bases and J by 2 bases, with 14 bases between. The CDR3 is 15 amino acids. DNA for the CDR3: TGTGCCTGGAGGGCCCCCAGGATGGCTGGAAACACCATATATTTT. It yields the protein CAWRAPRMAGNTIYF.

The table lists this clone with a few counts. The CDR3 sequence: CASSPSAIQWKETQYF. The DNA of the CDR3 is TGTGCCAGCTCACCCTCCGCGATACAGTGGAAAGAGACCCAGTACTTC. The V and J genes are TRBV18 and TRBJ2-5, with no clear D. The V gene lost 3 bases and the J gene lost 3 bases, with 17 bases spanning the gap. The V gene's germline CDR1 is KGHSH and CDR2 LQKENI. CDR3 length: 16 residues.

The chain combines TRBV18 with TRBJ1-5; the D gene is possibly TRBD1 (5 bases). The CDR3 loop spans 12 amino acids. Trimming stripped 0 bases from V and 9 bases from J, with 6 bases between. Germline loops: CDR1 KGHSH, CDR2 LQKENI. Here the CDR3 DNA reads TGTGCCAGCTCACCACCCGGGGGGCCCCAGCATTTT. This translates into CASSPPGGPQHF.

The chain employs TRBV5-4 and TRBJ1-1, with D perhaps matching TRBD1 (5 bases). Per the germline V gene, CDR1 is SGHNT and CDR2 is YYREEE (reference sequence). The CDR3 covers 15 residues. V lost 0 bases to trimming and J lost 4 bases, with 13 bases between them. CDR3 protein: CASSLDPGEATEAFF. The CDR3 nucleotides are TGTGCCAGCAGCTTGGACCCGGGGGAGGCCACTGAAGCTTTCTTT.

The V gene is TRBV7-9, the J gene TRBJ1-6; 8 bases line up with TRBD1. With V trimmed by 5 bases and J by 5 bases, 5 bases remained unmatched. Germline V gives CDR1 SEHNR, CDR2 FQNEAQ (reference sequence). The CDR3 loop spans 15 amino acids. The CDR3 sequence is CASSLQTGDNSPLHF. CDR3 DNA sequence: TGTGCCAGCAGCCTCCAGACAGGGGATAATTCACCCCTCCACTTT.

This clone was detected only a few times. This chain links TRBV5-8 with TRBJ1-1; unclear D gene. The CDR3 contains 9 residues. Trimming shortened V by 1 base and J by 11 bases, and 3 bases separated the two germline ends. Germline CDR1 reads SGHTS; CDR2 reads YDEGEE. CDR3 DNA sequence: TGTGCCAGCAGCTTGCGGGCTTTCTTT. This encodes CASSLRAFF.

V and J are TRBV7-9 and TRBJ2-5; D is perhaps TRBD1 (6 bases). In germline, CDR1 is SEHNR, CDR2 FQNEAQ (reference sequence). V was trimmed by 5 bases and J by 4 bases, leaving 14 bases between them. This CDR3 comprises 14 residues. The CDR3 bases are TGTGCCAGCAGCCGATTTACAGGGTCAGAGACCCAGTACTTC. Translation: CASSRFTGSETQYF.

V is TRBV5-6 and J is TRBJ2-6; D ambiguous. The CDR3 runs 15 residues. CDR1 is SGHDT, CDR2 YYEEEE, per germline. With 0 bases removed from V and 4 bases from J, the gap between germline ends came to 8 bases. The CDR3 is CASSLGGWGANVLTF. The CDR3 bases are TGTGCCAGCAGCTTGGGCGGATGGGGGGCCAACGTCCTGACTTTC.

This clone appeared a few times. This chain connects TRBV13 to TRBJ2-7, with 8 bases that match TRBD2. With 5 bases clipped from V and 7 bases from J, the junction kept 19 bases outside the gene matches. The CDR3 has 17 residues. Germline V gene lookup returns CDR1 PRHDT and CDR2 FYEKMQ (reference sequence). CDR3 region: CASSPRHGAGVHQEQYF. The DNA of the CDR3 is TGTGCCAGCAGCCCGAGGCATGGAGCGGGAGTACACCAGGAGCAGTACTTC.

V usage is TRBV27 and J usage is TRBJ2-7, with D possibly TRBD2 on 6 matching bases. The V and J ends lost 5 bases and 3 bases respectively, with 11 bases between them. This CDR3 has 13 residues. Germline lookup yields CDR1 MNHEY and CDR2 SMNVEV (reference sequence). CDR3 sequence: CASSDGTVYEQYF. CDR3 in DNA: TGTGCCAGCAGTGACGGGACTGTCTACGAGCAGTACTTC.

This clone was seen a handful of times. The chain has TRBV14 and TRBJ2-5, with a tentative D call TRBD1 (5 bases). Trimming removed 4 bases at V and 5 bases at J, with 11 bases between. Germline values: CDR1 SGHDN, CDR2 FVKESK. The CDR3 length is 13 residues. The CDR3 is CASSPRDRETQYF. The CDR3 region has the DNA TGTGCCAGCAGCCCCAGGGATCGGGAGACCCAGTACTTC.

This clone has more than one count but fewer than ten. The chain recombines TRBV5-1 with TRBJ2-2, with 10 nucleotides matching TRBD1. J gave up 6 bases and V 0 bases, and 5 bases lay outside the gene matches. This CDR3 is built from 16 residues. From germline, CDR1 is SGHRS and CDR2 YFSETQ. The CDR3 region is CASSLAADRGSGELFF. DNA for the CDR3: TGCGCCAGCAGCTTGGCGGCGGACAGGGGGTCCGGGGAGCTGTTTTTT.

The J gene is TRBJ2-5, the V gene TRBV29-1; maybe TRBD1 (6 bases). The CDR3 contains 14 residues. Germline assignment: CDR1 SQVTM and CDR2 ANQGSEA. V was shortened by 6 bases and J by 0 bases, with 14 bases between the two germline ends. CDR3 protein: CSVGGRVYQETQYF. The CDR3 DNA sequence: TGCAGCGTAGGGGGACGGGTGTACCAAGAGACCCAGTACTTC.

This clone occurred a few times. The chain recombines TRBV5-1 with TRBJ2-3; tentatively, D is TRBD2 (6 bases). The CDR3 runs 16 residues. Trimming cost V 4 bases and J 3 bases, with 18 bases left between them. Germline V gene lookup returns CDR1 SGHRS and CDR2 YFSETQ. CDR3 residues: CASSVVPDYFTDTQYF. The CDR3 DNA follows: TGCGCCAGCAGCGTGGTGCCGGACTACTTTACAGATACGCAGTATTTT.

The chain has TRBV18 and TRBJ1-5; unclear D gene. Trimming removed 2 bases at V and 0 bases at J, with 11 bases between. CDR1 and CDR2 (germline): KGHSH, LQKENI. The CDR3 sequence is 16 residues long. The CDR3 sequence: CASSPSKRDSNQPQHF. The CDR3 DNA sequence: TGTGCCAGCTCACCATCCAAGCGGGATAGCAATCAGCCCCAGCATTTT.

The rearrangement joins TRBV27 to TRBJ1-2, with 7 bases fitting TRBD1. Germline V CDR1 and CDR2: MNHEY, SMNVEV (reference sequence). The J segment lost 5 bases and the V segment lost 4 bases, leaving 4 bases of the junction unmatched. This CDR3 has 13 residues. DNA for the CDR3: TGTGCCAGCAGTTCAACGGGACAGTATGGCTACACCTTC. The encoded protein is CASSSTGQYGYTF.

In this sample, this clone turned up a few times. The chain couples TRBV28 to TRBJ2-3; D unclear. Germline V gene sequence: CDR1 MDHEN, CDR2 SYDVKM. The CDR3 has 16 residues. Trimming cost V 5 bases and J 0 bases, with 15 bases left between them. This CDR3 reads CASSLVASPSTDTQYF. DNA of the CDR3: TGTGCCAGCAGTCTGGTGGCCTCTCCGAGCACAGATACGCAGTATTTT.

The V and J genes are TRBV19 and TRBJ1-5, with 8 bases aligning to TRBD1. The V gene's germline CDR1 is LNHDA and CDR2 SQIVND (reference sequence). The CDR3 runs to 17 residues. V lost 2 bases and J lost 1; bases outside the gene matches: 7. The CDR3 reads CASSITAGGQSNQPQHF. DNA for the CDR3: TGTGCCAGTAGTATAACGGCAGGGGGCCAGAGCAATCAGCCCCAGCATTTT.

This clone was seen more than once but under ten times. The chain recombines TRBV5-1 with TRBJ2-7, with no clear D. Germline-derived CDR1 and CDR2 are SGHRS and YFSETQ. This CDR3 comprises 13 residues. The V gene lost 0 bases and the J gene lost 0 bases, with 4 bases spanning the gap. CDR3 sequence reads: CASSLDGSYEQYF. Written as DNA, the CDR3 is TGCGCCAGCAGCTTGGACGGCTCCTACGAGCAGTACTTC.

The V and J genes are TRBV19 and TRBJ1-1; 7 nucleotides match TRBD1. The CDR3 is 16 amino acids. J gave up 0 bases and V 5 bases, and 9 bases lay outside the gene matches. Germline V CDR1 and CDR2: LNHDA, SQIVND (reference sequence). The CDR3 sequence: CASSSSTGTMNTEAFF. For the CDR3, the DNA is TGTGCCAGTAGTTCCTCGACAGGGACGATGAACACTGAAGCTTTCTTT.

This clone was found a few times. The V gene is TRBV6-6, the J gene TRBJ2-3, with TRBD2 matching over 7 bases. The CDR3 has 16 residues. CDR1 is MNHNY and CDR2 is SVGAGI in the germline V gene (reference sequence). V lost 7 bases, J lost 2 bases, and 12 bases stayed unmatched. The DNA for the CDR3 is TGTGCCAGCACCTACCCCACCGCGGGAGTCACAGATACGCAGTATTTT. Amino acid sequence: CASTYPTAGVTDTQYF.

In its sample, this clone was seen a few times. The chain recombines TRBV5-1 with TRBJ2-4; the match to TRBD1 covers 9 bases. Germline V gives CDR1 SGHRS, CDR2 YFSETQ. The CDR3 contains 16 residues. Trimming took 0 bases from V and 8 from J; bases not matched to a gene: 9. The CDR3 nucleotides are TGCGCCAGCAGCTTGGTTGGGACAGGGATCGGATACATTCAGTACTTC. Protein: CASSLVGTGIGYIQYF.